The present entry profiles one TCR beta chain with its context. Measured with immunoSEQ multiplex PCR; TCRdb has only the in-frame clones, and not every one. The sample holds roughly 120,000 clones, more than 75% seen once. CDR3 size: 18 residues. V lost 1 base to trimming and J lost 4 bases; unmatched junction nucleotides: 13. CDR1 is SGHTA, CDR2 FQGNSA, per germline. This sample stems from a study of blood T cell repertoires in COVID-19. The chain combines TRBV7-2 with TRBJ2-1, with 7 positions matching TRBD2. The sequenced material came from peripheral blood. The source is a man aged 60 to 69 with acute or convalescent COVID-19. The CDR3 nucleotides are TGTGCCAGCAGCTTAGTCGGATTAGCGGGTGGGGTTTACAATGAGCAGTTCTTC. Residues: CASSLVGLAGGVYNEQFF.